A single sample is the source of the 5 T cell receptor beta chains below, sequenced in a study of neurological immune-mediated disorders. MiXCR was run by TCRdb on the 5' RACE reads, yielding one entry per CDR3 protein. The sample has 65,000 to 90,000 distinct CDR3 sequences, over 9% seen once. The specimen sequenced was PBMCs. These receptors all come from a man between 35 and 55 years old in good health.

This clonotype was recorded at least ten times. This sequence joins TRBV11-3 and TRBJ2-2; the D is unclear. CDR1 is SGHNT, CDR2 YENEEA, per germline. This CDR3 is 14 amino acids long. V shed 3 bases and J shed 0 bases, with 5 bases lying between them. CDR3 in amino acids: CASSFQANTGELFF. The CDR3 bases are TGTGCCAGCAGCTTCCAAGCGAACACCGGGGAGCTGTTTTTT.

This clonotype was seen ten or more times. This chain connects TRBV29-1 to TRBJ2-1, with TRBD1 identical over 7 bases. After removal of 5 bases from V and 5 bases from J, the junction contained 9 bases not matched to a gene. In germline, CDR1 is SQVTM, CDR2 ANQGSEA. The CDR3 runs 14 residues. The CDR3 protein is CSVPPGQPNNEQFF. In nucleotides, the CDR3 is TGCAGCGTTCCTCCGGGACAGCCCAACAATGAGCAGTTCTTC.

Comment on this clonotype: An end of the junction does not agree with germline; a read error may underlie this. The rearrangement links TRBV18 to TRBJ1-4, with 10 bases aligning to TRBD1. CDR1 KGHSH and CDR2 LQKENI come from the germline V gene. The CDR3 runs to 15 residues. CDR3 region: CASSPGPDRGEKRFF. CDR3 DNA sequence: TGTGCCAGCTCCCCAGGCCCGGACAGGGGGGAAAAACGGTTTTTT. Combining the CDR3 with reference TRBV18 and TRBJ1-4 gives the whole variable domain NAGVMQNPRHLVRRRGQEARLRCSPMKGHSHVYWYRQLPEEGLKFMVYLQKENIIDESGMPKERFSAEFPKEGPSILRIQQVVRGDSAAYFCASSPGPDRGEKRFFGSGTQLSVL.

Comment on this clonotype: One base away lies a much larger clone, so this may be a sequencing read error. CDR3 region: CASSTRQGLNTEASF. The DNA of the CDR3 is TGTGCCAGCAGCACCCGACAGGGGTTGAACACTGAAGCTTCCTTT. This sequence joins TRBV11-2 and TRBJ1-1; TRBD1 agrees at 8 bases. In germline, CDR1 is SGHAT, CDR2 FQNNGV. This CDR3 contains 15 residues.

This clonotype was seen ten or more times. This rearrangement joins TRBV20-1 to TRBJ2-1; 13 bases line up with TRBD2. The CDR3 has 14 residues. J lost 7 bases, V lost 5 bases, and 5 bases had no gene match. Germline V lookup: CDR1 DFQATT, CDR2 SNEGSKA (reference sequence). The CDR3, as DNA: TGCAGTGCTGGCCTGACTAGCGGGGGGAATGAGCAGTTCTTC. Its translation: CSAGLTSGGNEQFF.